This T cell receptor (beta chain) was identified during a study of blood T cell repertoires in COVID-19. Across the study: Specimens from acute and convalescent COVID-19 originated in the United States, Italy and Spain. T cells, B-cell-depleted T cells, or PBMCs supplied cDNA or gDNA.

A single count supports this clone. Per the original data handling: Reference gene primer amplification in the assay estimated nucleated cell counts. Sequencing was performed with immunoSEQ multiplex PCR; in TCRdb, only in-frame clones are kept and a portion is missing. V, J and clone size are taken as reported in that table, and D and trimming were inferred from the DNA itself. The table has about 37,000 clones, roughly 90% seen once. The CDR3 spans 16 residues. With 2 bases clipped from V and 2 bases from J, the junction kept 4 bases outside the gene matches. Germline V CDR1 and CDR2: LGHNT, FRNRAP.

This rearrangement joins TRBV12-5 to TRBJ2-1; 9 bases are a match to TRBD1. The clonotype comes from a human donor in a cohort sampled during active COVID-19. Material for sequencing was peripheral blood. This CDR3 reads CASGLITGGTYNEQFF. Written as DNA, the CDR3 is TGTGCTAGTGGTTTGATTACAGGGGGCACCTACAATGAGCAGTTCTTC.